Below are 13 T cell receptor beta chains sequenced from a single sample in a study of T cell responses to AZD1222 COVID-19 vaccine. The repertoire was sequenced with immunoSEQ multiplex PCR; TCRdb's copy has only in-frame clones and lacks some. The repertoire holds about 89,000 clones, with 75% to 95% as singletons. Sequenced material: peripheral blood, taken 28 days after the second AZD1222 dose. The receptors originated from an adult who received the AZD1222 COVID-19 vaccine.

The CDR3, as DNA: TGTGCCAGCACCCCCACAGGGGTCAACACCGGGGAGCTGTTTTTT. This gives the protein CASTPTGVNTGELFF. J is TRBJ2-2 and V is TRBV7-9; 7 bases fit TRBD1. The CDR3 runs 15 residues. Germline V gives CDR1 SEHNR, CDR2 FQNEAQ (reference sequence). J gave up 2 bases and V 7 bases, and 7 bases lay outside the gene matches. Full variable domain (missing parts from reference TRBV7-9 and TRBJ2-2): DTGVSQNPRHKITKRGQNVTFRCDPISEHNRLYWYRQTLGQGPEFLTYFQNEAQLEKSRLLSDRFSAERPKGSFSTLEIQRTEQGDSAMYLCASTPTGVNTGELFFGEGSRLTVL.

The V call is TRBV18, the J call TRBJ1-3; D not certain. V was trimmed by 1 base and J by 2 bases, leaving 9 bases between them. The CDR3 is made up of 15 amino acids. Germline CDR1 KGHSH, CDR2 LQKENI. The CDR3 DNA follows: TGTGCCAGCTCACCACGAACAGAGGCTGGAAACACCATATATTTT. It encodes CASSPRTEAGNTIYF.

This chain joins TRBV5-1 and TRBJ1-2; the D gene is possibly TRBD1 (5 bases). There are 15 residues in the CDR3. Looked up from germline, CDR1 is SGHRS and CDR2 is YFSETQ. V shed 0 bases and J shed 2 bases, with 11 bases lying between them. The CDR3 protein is CASSLEGMANYGYTF. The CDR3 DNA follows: TGCGCCAGCAGCTTGGAGGGGATGGCGAACTATGGCTACACCTTC.

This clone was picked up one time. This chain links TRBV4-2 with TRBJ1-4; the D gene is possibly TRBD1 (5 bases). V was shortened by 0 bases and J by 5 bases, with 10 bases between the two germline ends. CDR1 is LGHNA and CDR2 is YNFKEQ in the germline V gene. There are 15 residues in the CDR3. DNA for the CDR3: TGTGCCAGCAGCCAAGATTTGGCAGGGAATGAAAAACTGTTTTTT. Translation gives CASSQDLAGNEKLFF.

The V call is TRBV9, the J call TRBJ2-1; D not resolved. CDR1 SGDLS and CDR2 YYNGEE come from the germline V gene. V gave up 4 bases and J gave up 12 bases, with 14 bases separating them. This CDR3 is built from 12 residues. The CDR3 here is CASSPRPNGQFF. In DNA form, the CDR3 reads TGTGCCAGCAGCCCCCGCCCTAACGGGCAGTTCTTC.

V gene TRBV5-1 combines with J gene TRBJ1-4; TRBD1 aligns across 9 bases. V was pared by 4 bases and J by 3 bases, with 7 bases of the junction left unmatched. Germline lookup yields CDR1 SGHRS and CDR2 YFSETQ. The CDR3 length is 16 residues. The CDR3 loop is CASSQQGAGANEKLFF. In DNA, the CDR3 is TGCGCCAGCAGCCAACAGGGGGCCGGGGCTAATGAAAAACTGTTTTTT.

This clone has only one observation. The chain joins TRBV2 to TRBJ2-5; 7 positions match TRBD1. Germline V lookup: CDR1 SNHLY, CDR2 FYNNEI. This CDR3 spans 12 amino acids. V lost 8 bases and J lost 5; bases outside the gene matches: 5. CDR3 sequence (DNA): TGTGCCAGCGGGCGACAGGGTGAGACCCAGTACTTC. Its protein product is CASGRQGETQYF.

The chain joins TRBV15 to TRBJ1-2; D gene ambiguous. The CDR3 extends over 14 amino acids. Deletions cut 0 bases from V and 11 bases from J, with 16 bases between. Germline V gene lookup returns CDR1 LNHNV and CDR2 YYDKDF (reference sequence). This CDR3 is CATSRDGGSTGYTF. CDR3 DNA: TGTGCCACCAGCAGAGACGGTGGCAGTACTGGATACACCTTC. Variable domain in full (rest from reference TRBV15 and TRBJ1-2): DAMVIQNPRYQVTQFGKPVTLSCSQTLNHNVMYWYQQKSSQAPKLLFHYYDKDFNNEADTPDNFQSRRPNTSFCFLDIRSPGLGDTAMYLCATSRDGGSTGYTFGSGTRLTVV.

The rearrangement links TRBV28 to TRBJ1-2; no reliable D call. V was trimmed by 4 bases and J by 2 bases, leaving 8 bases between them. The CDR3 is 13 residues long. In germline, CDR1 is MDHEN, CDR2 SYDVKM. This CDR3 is CASSSGGNYGYTF. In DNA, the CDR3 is TGTGCCAGCAGTTCTGGAGGGAACTATGGCTACACCTTC.

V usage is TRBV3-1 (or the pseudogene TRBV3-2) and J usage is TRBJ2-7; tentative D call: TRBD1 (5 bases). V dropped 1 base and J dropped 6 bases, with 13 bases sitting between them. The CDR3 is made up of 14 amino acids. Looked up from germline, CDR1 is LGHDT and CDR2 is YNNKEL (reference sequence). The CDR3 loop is CASSQVWGESEQYF. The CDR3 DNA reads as TGTGCCAGCAGCCAAGTATGGGGCGAGAGCGAGCAGTACTTC.

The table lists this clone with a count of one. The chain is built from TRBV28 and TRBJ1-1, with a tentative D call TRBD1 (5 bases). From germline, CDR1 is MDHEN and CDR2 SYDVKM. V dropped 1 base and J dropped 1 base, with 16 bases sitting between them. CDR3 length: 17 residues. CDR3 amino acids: CASSLSYPGGTNTEAFF. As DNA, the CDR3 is TGTGCCAGCAGTTTATCATACCCGGGGGGGACGAACACTGAAGCTTTCTTT.

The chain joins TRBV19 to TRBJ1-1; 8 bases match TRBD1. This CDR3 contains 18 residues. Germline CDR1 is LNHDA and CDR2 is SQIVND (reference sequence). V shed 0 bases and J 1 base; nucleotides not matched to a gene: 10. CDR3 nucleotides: TGTGCCAGTAGTATAGATTTGGGGCAGGGGGCCCCGAACACTGAAGCTTTCTTT. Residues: CASSIDLGQGAPNTEAFF.

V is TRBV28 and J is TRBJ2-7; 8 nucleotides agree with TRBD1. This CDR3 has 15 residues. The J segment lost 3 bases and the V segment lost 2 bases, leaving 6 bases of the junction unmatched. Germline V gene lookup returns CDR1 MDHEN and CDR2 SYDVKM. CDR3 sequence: CASSLLGTGSYEQYF. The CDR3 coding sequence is TGTGCCAGCAGTTTACTCGGGACAGGTAGCTACGAGCAGTACTTC.